This T cell receptor (beta chain) was observed in a study of blood T cell repertoires in COVID-19. Study-level information: Donors in the United States, Italy and Spain gave samples during acute or convalescent COVID-19. Nucleic acid was either cDNA or gDNA, and it came from T cells, B-cell-depleted T cells, or PBMCs.

Per the authors' pipeline: Quantification of nucleated cells was approximated via reference gene primer amplification. Method: immunoSEQ multiplex PCR; TCRdb's copy keeps in-frame clones and lacks some. V and J calls and clone size are copied from that table; D and trimming were computed from the DNA. The table lists tens of thousands of clones, around 83% of them singletons, with 24% in the top ten. Trimming cost V 2 bases and J 8 bases; bases outside gene matches: 6. Germline V gene lookup returns CDR1 MNHNS and CDR2 SASEGT. The length of the CDR3 is 15 residues. The TCR comes from a human donor in a cohort sampled during active COVID-19. V and J are TRBV6-1 and TRBJ1-5; 10 positions match TRBD1. Sequenced sample: peripheral blood. The CDR3 spells CASSEWDRGGKPQHF. The CDR3 DNA follows: TGTGCCAGCAGTGAATGGGACAGGGGAGGTAAGCCCCAGCATTTT.